These 30 T cell receptor beta chains originate from one sample sequenced in a study of graft-versus-host responses after intestinal transplantation. These TCRs' antigens remain unknown. TCRdb keeps only in-frame clones here, not all; method: immunoSEQ multiplex PCR. Among around 97,000 clones listed, 93% were seen once. Sequencing used unstimulated CD8+ T cells sorted from spleen or lymph node cells, obtained before intestinal transplant. All receptors derive from a human donor who received an intestinal transplant.

The chain carries TRBV10-3 and TRBJ2-3, with 11 bases aligning to TRBD1. The germline V gene has CDR1 ENHRY and CDR2 SYGVKD. The CDR3 loop spans 14 amino acids. The junction had 7 bases not matched to a gene; V was cut back by 8 bases and J by 6 bases. The CDR3 sequence: CAIPSGTGGDTQYF. For the CDR3, the DNA is TGTGCCATCCCATCGGGGACAGGGGGGGATACGCAGTATTTT.

This clone was detected once. The chain carries TRBV7-2 and TRBJ2-1; tentative D call: TRBD2 (5 bases). Trimming removed 6 bases from V and 7 bases from J, with 31 bases in between. The CDR3 runs 19 residues. Per germline, CDR1 SGHTA and CDR2 FQGNSA. The chain's CDR3 is CASSPIRAQLLGVRNEQFF. DNA for the CDR3: TGTGCCAGCAGTCCCATACGTGCCCAGCTGCTCGGGGTGAGGAATGAGCAGTTCTTC.

This chain links TRBV5-4 with TRBJ2-1; 8 bases line up with TRBD2. J lost 1 base, V lost 3 bases, and 6 bases had no gene match. This CDR3 region has 16 residues. Germline V lookup: CDR1 SGHNT, CDR2 YYREEE (reference sequence). DNA of the CDR3: TGTGCCAGCAGCTCCAGGACTAGCAGATCCTACAATGAGCAGTTCTTC. Amino acids: CASSSRTSRSYNEQFF.

This chain uses TRBV30 with TRBJ1-6; no reliable D call. V lost 0 bases and J 7 bases, leaving 1 base between the germline ends. The CDR3 contains 11 residues. The germline V gene encodes CDR1 GTSNPN and CDR2 SVGIG (reference sequence). The CDR3 region is CAWSVNSPLHF. CDR3 coding DNA: TGTGCCTGGAGTGTGAATTCACCCCTCCACTTT.

Concerning this clone: In the same sample, other DNA sequences code for this CDR3. This chain uses TRBV7-9 with TRBJ1-2; no reliable D call. Trimming took 3 bases from V and 3 from J, leaving 2 bases between them. Germline V gene data show CDR1 as SEHNR and CDR2 as FQNEAQ (reference sequence). This CDR3 contains 11 residues. The CDR3 sequence is CASSLDYGYTF. For the CDR3, the DNA is TGTGCCAGCAGCTTGGACTATGGCTACACCTTC.

This sequence joins TRBV2 and TRBJ1-2; no definite D call. Germline CDR1 is SNHLY and CDR2 is FYNNEI. This CDR3 has 15 residues. The germline V and J ends were trimmed by 6 bases and 4 bases, with 18 bases remaining between them. For the CDR3, the DNA is TGTGCCAGCAGGGGAGACCCGACATTCATCTATGGCTACACCTTC. Amino acid sequence: CASRGDPTFIYGYTF. The full variable domain, rest sourced from reference TRBV2 and TRBJ1-2, is EPEVTQTPSHQVTQMGQEVILRCVPISNHLYFYWYRQILGQKVEFLVSFYNNEISEKSEIFDDQFSVERPDGSNFTLKIRSTKLEDSAMYFCASRGDPTFIYGYTFGSGTRLTVV.

This chain connects TRBV18 to TRBJ1-1; possible D gene TRBD1, 5 bases. The V and J ends lost 6 bases and 1 base respectively, with 12 bases between them. The germline V gene encodes CDR1 KGHSH and CDR2 LQKENI. CDR3 length: 14 amino acids. CDR3: CASSPGEGNTEAFF. The CDR3 DNA is TGTGCCAGCTCCCCGGGGGAGGGGAACACTGAAGCTTTCTTT.

The chain recombines TRBV19 with TRBJ2-1; D ambiguous. This CDR3 is built from 14 residues. CDR1 is LNHDA and CDR2 is SQIVND in the germline V gene (reference sequence). V dropped 3 bases and J dropped 7 bases, with 13 bases sitting between them. The CDR3 loop is CASSMTPVFNEQFF. The CDR3 DNA reads TGTGCCAGTAGTATGACCCCGGTATTTAATGAGCAGTTCTTC.

The CDR3 here is CASSFRAENTDTQYF. CDR3 in DNA: TGTGCCAGCAGCTTCCGGGCCGAAAACACAGATACGCAGTATTTT. The V call is TRBV13, the J call TRBJ2-3; D not resolved. The germline CDR1 and CDR2 sequences are PRHDT and FYEKMQ (reference sequence). The CDR3 length is 15 residues. Trimming removed 3 bases at V and 2 bases at J, with 12 bases between.

The V gene is TRBV5-1, the J gene TRBJ2-5; TRBD2 aligns across 7 bases. The CDR3 consists of 16 residues. The V and J ends lost 7 bases and 3 bases, in that order; junction bases with no gene match: 15. The V gene's germline CDR1 is SGHRS and CDR2 YFSETQ. CDR3 in DNA: TGCGCCAGCCTCCTAGCGGAATTAGAGATGGAAGAGACCCAGTACTTC. Amino acid sequence: CASLLAELEMEETQYF.

The chain joins TRBV6-6 to TRBJ2-7; perhaps TRBD1 as D (6 bases). The CDR3 is 14 residues long. Germline values: CDR1 MNHNY, CDR2 SVGAGI (reference sequence). Trimming pared 6 bases from V and 5 bases from J, leaving 17 bases between. The CDR3 loop reads CASRATGHLNEQYF. CDR3 in DNA: TGTGCCAGCAGAGCCACGGGACATCTCAACGAGCAGTACTTC.

V is TRBV5-1 and J is TRBJ2-3; 7 bases line up with TRBD2. V shed 6 bases, J shed 1 base, and the junction held 11 bases outside the gene matches. The CDR3 extends over 16 amino acids. From germline, CDR1 is SGHRS and CDR2 YFSETQ. The CDR3 here is CASTPFIRGGTDTQYF. The DNA for the CDR3 is TGCGCCAGCACCCCTTTTATACGGGGGGGCACAGATACGCAGTATTTT.

The chain combines TRBV5-1 with TRBJ2-1; D might be TRBD2 (6 bases). Per germline, CDR1 SGHRS and CDR2 YFSETQ. The CDR3 extends over 14 amino acids. V lost 0 bases and J lost 2, with 6 bases in between. In DNA form, the CDR3 reads TGCGCCAGCAGCTTGGCGGGGGCCTACAATGAGCAGTTCTTC. Translation: CASSLAGAYNEQFF. Full variable domain (remainder filled in from reference TRBV5-1 and TRBJ2-1): KAGVTQTPRYLIKTRGQQVTLSCSPISGHRSVSWYQQTPGQGLQFLFEYFSETQRNKGNFPGRFSGRQFSNSRSEMNVSTLELGDSALYLCASSLAGAYNEQFFGPGTRLTVL.

The genes are TRBV25-1 and TRBJ1-2; D perhaps matches TRBD1 (5 bases). Trimming pared 6 bases from V and 5 bases from J, leaving 16 bases between. This CDR3 comprises 14 residues. Germline CDR1 is MGHDK and CDR2 is SYGVNS. The CDR3 is CASRGPGLPYGYTF. The CDR3 coding sequence is TGTGCCAGCAGAGGACCGGGACTGCCGTATGGCTACACCTTC.

The chain has TRBV7-9 and TRBJ2-5, with 9 bases fitting TRBD1. This CDR3 region has 15 residues. Germline loops: CDR1 SEHNR, CDR2 FQNEAQ (reference sequence). V lost 2 bases and J lost 3; bases outside the gene matches: 4. In DNA form, the CDR3 reads TGTGCCAGCAGCTTACTACAGGGGGCAGAAGAGACCCAGTACTTC. Its translation is CASSLLQGAEETQYF.

This chain joins TRBV14 and TRBJ2-2, with a possible D match to TRBD1 (5 bases). The CDR3 sequence is 15 residues long. V lost 3 bases to trimming and J lost 7 bases, with 15 bases between them. Germline CDR1 and CDR2: SGHDN and FVKESK. The CDR3 DNA reads TGTGCCAGCAGCCATTCCACAGGATTGGACGGGGAGCTGTTTTTT. This gives the protein CASSHSTGLDGELFF.

Here the CDR3 DNA reads TGTGCCAGCAGGTCTGGCGGGGGCCGACCCTACGAGCAGTACTTC. This codes for CASRSGGGRPYEQYF. This sequence joins TRBV27 and TRBJ2-7; perhaps TRBD2 as D (7 bases). Trimming left V 6 bases short and J 2 bases short, with 17 bases between. This CDR3 is built from 15 residues. Germline CDR1 reads MNHEY; CDR2 reads SMNVEV (reference sequence).

The chain combines TRBV15 with TRBJ1-2; TRBD1 is a possible D gene (5 bases). In germline, CDR1 is LNHNV, CDR2 YYDKDF (reference sequence). The CDR3 runs 14 residues. The V and J ends lost 4 bases and 8 bases respectively, with 17 bases between them. The CDR3 nucleotides are TGTGCCACCAGCATAGAAGGGGTATGGGAGGGCTACACCTTC. Its protein product is CATSIEGVWEGYTF.

The chain couples TRBV5-4 to TRBJ1-1; 8 nucleotides line up with TRBD1. CDR3 length: 14 residues. V lost 4 bases to trimming and J lost 6 bases; unmatched junction nucleotides: 8. Germline loops: CDR1 SGHNT, CDR2 YYREEE (reference sequence). In DNA, the CDR3 is TGTGCCAGCAGCCCGGTCGAACAGGGGGCTGAAGCTTTCTTT. As protein: CASSPVEQGAEAFF. The whole variable domain, remainder taken from reference TRBV5-4 and TRBJ1-1, is ETGVTQSPTHLIKTRGQQVTLRCSSQSGHNTVSWYQQALGQGPQFIFQYYREEENGRGNFPPRFSGLQFPNYSSELNVNALELDDSALYLCASSPVEQGAEAFFGQGTRLTVV.

The chain has TRBV7-3 and TRBJ2-5; D remains unclear. The length of the CDR3 is 15 residues. Germline V lookup: CDR1 SGHTA, CDR2 FQGTGA. Trimming removed 6 bases at V and 3 bases at J, with 17 bases between. CDR3 bases: TGTGCCAGCAGGCCAAGGCACGCGCCTAAAGAGACCCAGTACTTC. Translated: CASRPRHAPKETQYF.

In this sample, this clone turned up once. The chain uses TRBV5-1 and TRBJ2-7; D is possibly TRBD2 (5 bases). The CDR3 has 13 amino acids. Germline CDR1 and CDR2: SGHRS and YFSETQ. V lost 1 base, J lost 7 bases, and 12 bases lay in between. The CDR3 DNA follows: TGCGCCAGCAGCTTGATATCGGGCGGGGAGCAGTACTTC. Its translation is CASSLISGGEQYF.

CDR3 nucleotides: TGTGCCAGTTCCCAGGGAGGTCAGCCCCAGCATTTT. This translates into CASSQGGQPQHF. This chain uses TRBV6-5 with TRBJ1-5, with a possible D match to TRBD1 (5 bases). Germline assignment: CDR1 MNHEY and CDR2 SVGAGI. The ends were cut back, 9 bases at V and 6 bases at J, with 12 bases in the middle. This CDR3 has 12 residues.

This chain connects TRBV29-1 to TRBJ2-7, with D perhaps TRBD1 or TRBD2 (5 bases each). Trimming stripped 8 bases from V and 5 bases from J, with 13 bases between. CDR1 and CDR2 from the germline V gene are SQVTM and ANQGSEA. The CDR3 runs to 11 residues. The CDR3 reads CSSRWGNEQYF. Written as DNA, the CDR3 is TGCAGCTCCCGGTGGGGGAACGAGCAGTACTTC.

The chain combines TRBV4-1 with TRBJ1-2, with D unclear. Germline lookup yields CDR1 MGHRA and CDR2 YSYEKL. This CDR3 has 15 residues. V dropped 0 bases and J dropped 4 bases, with 12 bases sitting between them. The CDR3 coding sequence is TGCGCCAGCAGCCAAGATCGTGGGATAATCTATGGCTACACCTTC. It codes for CASSQDRGIIYGYTF.

This clone was observed a single time. The rearrangement links TRBV5-4 to TRBJ2-5; TRBD2 aligns across 7 bases. The CDR3 covers 17 residues. V shed 3 bases, J shed 1 base, and the junction held 12 bases outside the gene matches. CDR1 and CDR2 (germline): SGHNT, YYREEE (reference sequence). CDR3 amino acids: CASSWSIERGPQETQYF. CDR3 DNA: TGTGCCAGCAGCTGGTCCATAGAGCGGGGACCCCAAGAGACCCAGTACTTC.

The V and J genes are TRBV14 and TRBJ1-6; 7 nucleotides align to TRBD1. The CDR3 length is 17 residues. V lost 4 bases to trimming and J lost 7 bases; unmatched junction nucleotides: 13. Germline V gene lookup returns CDR1 SGHDN and CDR2 FVKESK. The CDR3 DNA reads as TGTGCCAGCAGCCCCAGGGGGGGGGCGAGCGGAAATTCACCCCTCCACTTT. This sequence encodes CASSPRGGASGNSPLHF. The whole variable domain, filled in from reference TRBV14 and TRBJ1-6, reads EAGVTQFPSHSVIEKGQTVTLRCDPISGHDNLYWYRRVMGKEIKFLLHFVKESKQDESGMPNNRFLAERTGGTYSTLKVQPAELEDSGVYFCASSPRGGASGNSPLHFGNGTRLTVT.

The rearrangement uses TRBV4-2 and TRBJ2-7; 8 bases match TRBD2. J lost 5 bases, V lost 1 base, and 4 bases had no gene match. Germline CDR1 is LGHNA and CDR2 is YNFKEQ. The CDR3 is made up of 14 amino acids. CDR3 nucleotide sequence: TGTGCCAGCAGCCAAGGGACTAGCCCGGACGAGCAGTACTTC. Translation gives CASSQGTSPDEQYF.

The CDR3 loop is CASSTLAAPQETQYF. Here the CDR3 DNA reads TGTGCCAGCAGTACACTAGCGGCTCCTCAAGAGACCCAGTACTTC. The chain is built from TRBV27 and TRBJ2-5; 8 bases are a match to TRBD2. CDR3 length equals 15 residues. Per germline, CDR1 MNHEY and CDR2 SMNVEV (reference sequence). V was pared by 5 bases and J by 2 bases, with 7 bases of the junction left unmatched.

This chain links TRBV19 with TRBJ1-2, with D uncertain. Germline V lookup: CDR1 LNHDA, CDR2 SQIVND (reference sequence). The CDR3 spans 13 residues. V was clipped by 5 bases and J by 2 bases, with 9 bases between them. CDR3 sequence reads: CASSPYGNYGYTF. CDR3 sequence (DNA): TGTGCCAGTAGTCCCTACGGGAACTATGGCTACACCTTC.

The V gene is TRBV4-1, the J gene TRBJ2-3; TRBD2 matches at 10 bases. Germline lookup yields CDR1 MGHRA and CDR2 YSYEKL. CDR3 length: 16 amino acids. Trimming removed 4 bases from V and 3 bases from J; junction bases left unmatched: 7. The CDR3 here is CASSRLAGVQTDTQYF. CDR3 sequence (DNA): TGCGCCAGCAGCCGACTAGCGGGTGTTCAGACAGATACGCAGTATTTT.